This T cell receptor beta chain was captured by sequencing in a study of shared clonotypes between healthy human individuals. Overall study findings and caveats: Among donors, sharing of clonotypes was expected to be affected by sequencing depth.

Each sorted subset replicate got 200 ng genomic DNA, 25,000 to 30,000 genomes. TCRdb's copy holds only in-frame clones and misses some; the assay was immunoSEQ multiplex PCR. This table has approximately 1.9 million clones, about 94% appearing once. The CDR3 runs 11 residues. V was cut by 11 bases and J by 6 bases, with 14 bases left in between. Germline V gene sequence: CDR1 MDHEN, CDR2 SYDVKM. The naive CD8 subset, CD45RO-negative cells positively selected for CCR7, excluded terminally differentiated effector memory CD45RA+ cells. Study donors comprised healthy, HIV-negative adults devoid of recent acute infection or vaccination. Notes on this clone: Its specificity is unknown.

Material: naive CD8+ T cells from PBMCs. The chain uses TRBV28 and TRBJ2-7; either TRBD1 or TRBD2 may fit D (6 bases each). This clonotype was obtained from a man aged 18 to 35 in good health. Some clones in this sample may be carry-over from other donors' samples. The CDR3 bases are TGTGCCGGCGGAGGGGGTCTCGAGCAGTACTTC. Residues: CAGGGGLEQYF.